The source of this T cell receptor (beta chain) is a study of T cell responses to AZD1222 COVID-19 vaccine. Findings and limits, study-wide: Every sample of the repertoires postdated the peak T cell response. Donors were largely white British and mainly female; clonal diversity was possibly underestimated. Baseline seropositives among AZD1222 recipients totaled only five to seven. Vaccine-associated CD4 TCRs ranged over spike, dominating at 160-218 and 743-854.

The CDR3 contains 14 residues. The germline gives CDR1 KGHSH, CDR2 LQKENI. The V end lost 3 bases, the J end lost 3 bases, and 10 bases lay between the germline ends. TCRdb's table, derived via immunoSEQ multiplex PCR, lists solely in-frame clones and lacks some. Of around 150,000 clones in the sample, about 90% were seen once. As for this clone: The antigen is undetermined.

The chain employs TRBV18 and TRBJ2-3; possible D gene TRBD2, 6 bases. The sample consisted of peripheral blood, taken on day 0 of AZD1222 vaccination. The TCR sequence derives from an adult in good health. The CDR3 DNA reads as TGTGCCAGCTCACCTTACGGAGGGACAGATACGCAGTATTTT. Protein product: CASSPYGGTDTQYF.